This T cell receptor beta chain was sequenced in a study of blood T cell repertoires in COVID-19. Participants were aged about 18 to 100 years from approximately 25 US areas. As to this clone: At one end the junction does not follow the germline gene, possibly because of a read error.

Sequencing used immunoSEQ multiplex PCR; TCRdb keeps in-frame clones, though not all of them. This table holds under 300,000 clones, approximately 90% found once. The clonotype was recovered from a human donor in a cohort exposed to, infected with or recovered from COVID-19 (not recorded which). The donor label of this sample is uncertain. Sequenced input: PBMCs or T cells enriched from blood (not recorded which).

CDR3 loop: CAISESSEGTAGRHF. The CDR3 region has the DNA TGTGCCATCAGTGAGTCGTCTGAGGGGACAGCGGGTCGGCACTTC. The chain uses TRBV10-3 and TRBJ1-2, with TRBD1 matching over 7 bases. The germline CDR1 and CDR2 sequences are ENHRY and SYGVKD. The CDR3 runs 15 residues.